This TCR beta chain was sequenced for a study of blood T cells in healthy people across ages. PCR was performed a second time for about 7 to 11 cycles using a sample-barcoded 5' primer and a J-beta primer mix. Each CDR3 protein is one row after TCRdb ran MiXCR on the 5' RACE reads. The sample has about 800,000 distinct CDR3 sequences, approximately 25% seen once. These same records also appear under a second study, on T cells of mothers and their children.

The sequenced sample was blood. The source is a boy between 10 and 17 years old in good health.

The CDR3 loop is CASTPGTGRTEAFF. The CDR3 region has the DNA TGTGCCAGCACCCCAGGGACAGGGCGGACTGAAGCTTTCTTT. The rearrangement joins TRBV12-3 or TRBV12-4 to TRBJ1-1; 9 bases line up with TRBD1. The length of the CDR3 is 14 residues. With V trimmed by 7 bases and J by 5 bases, 8 bases remained unmatched.